This entry concerns a single TCR beta chain. The data were taken from a study of blood T cell repertoires in COVID-19. About the research overall: Acute and convalescent COVID-19 samples came from the United States, Italy and Spain.

Sequencing used immunoSEQ multiplex PCR; TCRdb keeps in-frame clones, though not all of them. The sample has 250,000 or so clones; over 80% are singletons. The CDR3 loop spans 14 amino acids. CDR1 and CDR2 (germline): SGDLS, YYNGEE. V shed 9 bases and J 7 bases; nucleotides not matched to a gene: 9. Sequencing was carried out using PBMCs or T cells enriched from blood (not recorded which). This chain uses TRBV9 with TRBJ1-4; 10 bases are shared with TRBD1. The sequence was obtained from a woman in her 30s with acute COVID-19. This CDR3 is CATYRQGAAEKLFF. Written as DNA, the CDR3 is TGTGCCACGTACCGACAGGGGGCGGCTGAAAAACTGTTTTTT.